The rows below give T cell receptor beta chains drawn from one sample of a study of blood T cell repertoires in COVID-19. Here immunoSEQ multiplex PCR was the method, and the copy in TCRdb shows in-frame clones only, minus some. Here the sample spans over 40,000 clones, around 93% being singletons. Sequenced material: peripheral blood. All receptors come from a human donor in a cohort sampled during active COVID-19. CDR3s include the opening cysteine and the closing phenylalanine or tryptophan. Fields, in order: D gene, clone size, J gene, V gene, CDR3 protein, CDR3 DNA. The D gene is left open where the match is weak. Some rows mark clone size as missing; the rest say once, few, many or name a class of expanded clone.

D: TRBD2; size: NA; J: TRBJ2-2; V: TRBV5-4; CDR3: CASSLLASGGAGELFF; DNA: TGTGCCAGCAGCTTGTTGGCTAGCGGGGGGGCCGGGGAGCTGTTTTTT
D: TRBD1; size: medium-sized; J: TRBJ1-6; V: TRBV7-9; CDR3: CASSFDRDSPLHF; DNA: TGTGCCAGCAGCTTCGACAGGGATTCACCCCTCCACTTT
D: TRBD2; size: once; J: TRBJ2-3; V: TRBV7-2; CDR3: CASSSGLAGDDTQYF; DNA: TGTGCCAGCAGCTCGGGACTAGCGGGAGACGATACGCAGTATTTT
D: NA; size: NA; J: TRBJ2-2; V: TRBV28; CDR3: CASRLRRLGRTGELFF; DNA: TGTGCCAGCAGATTAAGGCGGCTGGGGCGGACCGGGGAGCTGTTTTTT
D: TRBD1; size: NA; J: TRBJ1-1; V: TRBV5-1; CDR3: CASSPRDRYDEAFF; DNA: TGCGCCAGCAGCCCCCGGGACAGGTATGATGAAGCTTTCTTT
D: TRBD1; size: NA; J: TRBJ1-6; V: TRBV6-5; CDR3: CASSYDRGYSPLHF; DNA: TGTGCCAGCAGTTACGACAGGGGCTATTCACCCCTCCACTTT
D: TRBD2; size: NA; J: TRBJ2-1; V: TRBV11-3; CDR3: CASSLGGGIYNEQFF; DNA: TGTGCCAGCAGCTTAGGCGGGGGGATTTACAATGAGCAGTTCTTC
D: NA; size: NA; J: TRBJ2-1; V: TRBV5-1; CDR3: CASNRASRGEQFF; DNA: TGCGCCAGCAACCGAGCCAGTAGGGGTGAGCAGTTCTTC
D: TRBD2; size: NA; J: TRBJ2-7; V: TRBV6-2/TRBV6-3; CDR3: CASSPSVGSGVPYEQYF; DNA: TGTGCCAGCAGCCCCAGCGTGGGTAGCGGGGTTCCCTACGAGCAGTACTTC
D: TRBD1; size: once; J: TRBJ1-2; V: TRBV12-3/TRBV12-4; CDR3: CASSIRTGAKGTF; DNA: TGTGCCAGCAGTATTCGGACAGGAGCCAAAGGCACCTTC
D: TRBD1; size: NA; J: TRBJ2-2; V: TRBV10-2; CDR3: CASSSGTATGELFF; DNA: TGCGCCAGCAGTTCCGGGACAGCCACCGGGGAGCTGTTTTTT
D: NA; size: NA; J: TRBJ2-1; V: TRBV28; CDR3: CASSLLAYNEQFF; DNA: TGTGCCAGCAGTTTACTAGCCTACAATGAGCAGTTCTTC
D: NA; size: NA; J: TRBJ1-1; V: TRBV28; CDR3: CASSLRQGLKFGAEAFF; DNA: TGTGCCAGCAGTTTGCGGCAGGGGCTCAAATTTGGAGCTGAAGCTTTCTTT
D: TRBD1; size: NA; J: TRBJ1-2; V: TRBV7-2; CDR3: CASSLAGGQGLYGYTF; DNA: TGTGCCAGCAGCTTAGCAGGGGGACAGGGCCTCTATGGCTACACCTTC
D: TRBD2; size: NA; J: TRBJ2-5; V: TRBV11-3; CDR3: CASSAGLAAQETQYF; DNA: TGTGCCAGCAGCGCTGGACTAGCGGCTCAAGAGACCCAGTACTTC
D: NA; size: NA; J: TRBJ2-3; V: TRBV6-5; CDR3: CASRARGPSTDTQYF; DNA: TGTGCCAGCAGGGCCAGGGGTCCTAGCACAGATACGCAGTATTTT
D: TRBD1; size: once; J: TRBJ1-2; V: TRBV7-9; CDR3: CASSLTGSKDGYTF; DNA: TGTGCCAGCAGCTTGACAGGGTCTAAGGATGGCTACACCTTC
D: NA; size: once; J: TRBJ1-2; V: TRBV19; CDR3: CASSIEPGQPYGYTF; DNA: TGTGCCAGTAGTATAGAGCCCGGACAGCCCTATGGCTACACCTTC
D: NA; size: NA; J: TRBJ2-3; V: TRBV27; CDR3: CASSLVRERTDTQYF; DNA: TGTGCCAGCAGTTTAGTACGGGAGCGCACAGATACGCAGTATTTT
D: NA; size: NA; J: TRBJ2-7; V: TRBV18; CDR3: CASSPRQQSYEQYF; DNA: TGTGCCAGCTCACCACGACAGCAGAGCTACGAGCAGTACTTC
D: TRBD2; size: NA; J: TRBJ2-5; V: TRBV7-2; CDR3: CASSLVAGGETQYF; DNA: TGTGCCAGCAGCTTGGTGGCGGGGGGAGAGACCCAGTACTTC
D: TRBD2; size: NA; J: TRBJ2-3; V: TRBV5-1; CDR3: CASTRTSGTDTQYF; DNA: TGCGCCAGCACCAGGACTAGCGGCACAGATACGCAGTATTTT
D: NA; size: NA; J: TRBJ1-5; V: TRBV10-1; CDR3: CASSESRGDQPQHF; DNA: TGCGCCAGCAGTGAGAGTAGGGGCGATCAGCCCCAGCATTTT
D: NA; size: NA; J: TRBJ1-5; V: TRBV20-1; CDR3: CSASSGDQPQHF; DNA: TGCAGTGCTAGTTCCGGAGATCAGCCCCAGCATTTT
D: NA; size: NA; J: TRBJ2-7; V: TRBV13; CDR3: CASSLRDRSYEQYF; DNA: TGTGCCAGCAGCTTGCGTGACAGATCCTACGAGCAGTACTTC
D: TRBD1; size: NA; J: TRBJ2-1; V: TRBV7-9; CDR3: CASRGDSEYNEQFF; DNA: TGTGCCAGCAGGGGGGACAGTGAGTACAATGAGCAGTTCTTC
D: TRBD1; size: NA; J: TRBJ1-2; V: TRBV6-5; CDR3: CASRLQQGNYGYTF; DNA: TGTGCCAGCAGGCTCCAACAGGGGAACTATGGCTACACCTTC
D: TRBD2; size: NA; J: TRBJ2-2; V: TRBV27; CDR3: CASSRGLVENTGELFF; DNA: TGTGCCAGCAGCCGCGGACTAGTAGAGAACACCGGGGAGCTGTTTTTT
D: NA; size: NA; J: TRBJ1-2; V: TRBV25-1; CDR3: CASSPGSGYTF; DNA: TGTGCCAGCAGTCCAGGTTCCGGCTACACCTTC
D: NA; size: NA; J: TRBJ2-5; V: TRBV15; CDR3: CATSRDHPGETQYF; DNA: TGTGCCACCAGCAGAGATCATCCAGGGGAGACCCAGTACTTC
D: NA; size: NA; J: TRBJ2-7; V: TRBV2; CDR3: CACRQVYEQYF; DNA: TGTGCCTGCCGACAGGTCTACGAGCAGTACTTC
D: NA; size: NA; J: TRBJ1-5; V: TRBV15; CDR3: CATSRQNSQPQHF; DNA: TGTGCCACCAGCAGACAAAACTCCCAGCCCCAGCATTTT
D: NA; size: NA; J: TRBJ1-5; V: TRBV6-5; CDR3: CASRVGGYSNQPQHF; DNA: TGTGCCAGCAGGGTAGGCGGTTATAGCAATCAGCCCCAGCATTTT
D: TRBD2; size: NA; J: TRBJ2-1; V: TRBV24-1; CDR3: CATSGTSGFSNEQFF; DNA: TGTGCCACCAGTGGTACTAGCGGGTTCAGTAATGAGCAGTTCTTC
D: NA; size: NA; J: TRBJ1-1; V: TRBV4-2; CDR3: CASSQGGHLNTEAFF; DNA: TGTGCCAGCAGCCAAGGAGGACACCTGAACACTGAAGCTTTCTTT
D: NA; size: NA; J: TRBJ1-2; V: TRBV5-4; CDR3: CASSLTGSGGYTF; DNA: TGTGCCAGCAGCTTGACAGGCTCCGGGGGCTACACCTTC
D: TRBD1; size: NA; J: TRBJ2-7; V: TRBV4-3; CDR3: CASSYRDRPFEQYF; DNA: TGCGCCAGCAGCTACCGGGACAGGCCCTTCGAGCAGTACTTC
D: NA; size: NA; J: TRBJ2-1; V: TRBV7-9; CDR3: CASSLVLTYNEQFF; DNA: TGTGCCAGCAGCTTAGTACTAACCTACAATGAGCAGTTCTTC
D: TRBD1; size: NA; J: TRBJ1-5; V: TRBV12-3/TRBV12-4; CDR3: CASSRGINQPQHF; DNA: TGTGCCAGCAGCAGGGGGATCAATCAGCCCCAGCATTTT
D: TRBD2; size: NA; J: TRBJ2-2; V: TRBV5-4; CDR3: CASSSPGGPGELFF; DNA: TGTGCCAGCAGCTCCCCGGGGGGTCCCGGGGAGCTGTTTTTT
D: NA; size: NA; J: TRBJ2-5; V: TRBV5-1; CDR3: CASSLAREETQYF; DNA: TGCGCCAGCAGCTTGGCGAGGGAAGAGACCCAGTACTTC
D: NA; size: NA; J: TRBJ1-1; V: TRBV5-4; CDR3: CASSSPGTQYTEAFF; DNA: TGTGCCAGCAGCTCTCCCGGGACACAATACACTGAAGCTTTCTTT
D: NA; size: NA; J: TRBJ1-5; V: TRBV7-2; CDR3: CASSLAPGQPQHF; DNA: TGTGCCAGCAGCTTAGCGCCGGGACAGCCCCAGCATTTT
D: NA; size: NA; J: TRBJ1-3; V: TRBV5-1; CDR3: CASSLGGTRGNTIYF; DNA: TGCGCCAGCAGCTTGGGGGGGACTCGAGGAAACACCATATATTTT
D: TRBD1; size: NA; J: TRBJ1-2; V: TRBV5-1; CDR3: CASTGGQFHGYTF; DNA: TGCGCCAGCACCGGGGGACAGTTTCATGGCTACACCTTC
D: TRBD2; size: NA; J: TRBJ2-3; V: TRBV5-8; CDR3: CASSPGLAFSTDTQYF; DNA: TGTGCCAGCAGCCCCGGACTAGCTTTTAGCACAGATACGCAGTATTTT
D: NA; size: once; J: TRBJ2-7; V: TRBV5-1; CDR3: CASSGDISYEQYF; DNA: TGCGCCAGCAGCGGGGACATTTCCTACGAGCAGTACTTC
D: NA; size: NA; J: TRBJ1-2; V: TRBV7-9; CDR3: CASSLDSYGYTF; DNA: TGTGCCAGCAGCTTAGATAGCTATGGCTACACCTTC
D: TRBD2; size: once; J: TRBJ2-3; V: TRBV10-2; CDR3: CASSQTGTSGRPSTDTQYF; DNA: TGCGCCAGCAGTCAAACCGGGACTAGCGGACGTCCTAGCACAGATACGCAGTATTTT
D: TRBD2; size: NA; J: TRBJ2-3; V: TRBV2; CDR3: CASSVRLAGSDTQYF; DNA: TGTGCCAGCAGTGTGAGGCTAGCGGGGTCAGATACGCAGTATTTT
D: NA; size: NA; J: TRBJ2-3; V: TRBV9; CDR3: CASSFTGFSTDTQYF; DNA: TGTGCCAGCAGCTTCACAGGATTTAGCACAGATACGCAGTATTTT
D: NA; size: NA; J: TRBJ2-1; V: TRBV4-1; CDR3: CASSQGVVADNEQFF; DNA: TGCGCCAGCAGCCAAGGCGTTGTAGCGGATAATGAGCAGTTCTTC
D: TRBD2; size: NA; J: TRBJ2-2; V: TRBV5-4; CDR3: CASTRGAGGSTGELFF; DNA: TGTGCCAGCACCCGAGGAGCGGGAGGTAGCACCGGGGAGCTGTTTTTT
D: NA; size: once; J: TRBJ1-2; V: TRBV5-6; CDR3: CASSLSSYGYTF; DNA: TGTGCCAGCAGCTTGTCATCCTATGGCTACACCTTC
D: TRBD1; size: NA; J: TRBJ1-1; V: TRBV12-3/TRBV12-4; CDR3: CASSSTGKKTFF; DNA: TGTGCCAGCAGTTCGACAGGGAAGAAAACTTTCTTT
D: TRBD1; size: NA; J: TRBJ2-6; V: TRBV30; CDR3: CAWSVAGQGASGANVLTF; DNA: TGTGCCTGGAGTGTAGCGGGACAGGGGGCCTCCGGGGCCAACGTCCTGACTTTC
D: TRBD2; size: NA; J: TRBJ2-1; V: TRBV2; CDR3: CASSEAGTSGTEQFF; DNA: TGTGCCAGCAGTGAAGCCGGGACTAGCGGAACAGAGCAGTTCTTC
D: NA; size: NA; J: TRBJ2-3; V: TRBV7-2; CDR3: CASSSMVRGDTQYF; DNA: TGTGCCAGCAGCTCAATGGTTCGCGGTGATACGCAGTATTTT
D: TRBD2; size: NA; J: TRBJ2-2; V: TRBV5-1; CDR3: CASRPLAGGNTGELFF; DNA: TGCGCCAGCAGGCCCCTAGCGGGGGGGAACACCGGGGAGCTGTTTTTT